These 8 T cell receptor beta chains were sequenced from one sample in a study of cytomegalovirus exposure and HLA in healthy donors (dated by TCRdb to the late 2010s). Libraries came from the immunoSEQ multiplex PCR assay. For the multiplex PCR, a mixture combining 60 forward primers for TCR Vbeta segments and 13 reverse primers for TCR Jbeta segments was used. Drawn from immuneACCESS, this table holds only the in-frame rearrangements with V and J called that TCRdb kept. Clones are partly lost; checked studies trace under half to an unresolved V gene and leave the rest unexplained. The sample contains almost 95,000 clones, about two thirds of them found a single time. Approximately 2.9% of the sample is taken by the ten largest. The sample comprised PBMCs. The receptors here all came from a man aged 45-65 years in good health and CMV-seronegative.

The V and J genes are TRBV7-2 and TRBJ1-3; TRBD1 matches at 8 bases. CDR1 SGHTA and CDR2 FQGNSA come from the germline V gene. Unmatched junction bases numbered 5, after V lost 3 bases and J lost 4 bases. CDR3 length: 15 amino acids. CDR3 sequence: CASSFAGGLGNTIYF. Written as DNA, the CDR3 is TGTGCCAGCAGCTTTGCAGGGGGCTTGGGAAACACCATATATTTT.

The rearrangement uses TRBV4-1 and TRBJ1-1; perhaps TRBD1 as D (5 bases). The germline V and J ends were trimmed by 2 bases and 4 bases, with 17 bases remaining between them. CDR1 and CDR2 (germline): MGHRA, YSYEKL. CDR3 size: 16 residues. The CDR3, as DNA: TGCGCCAGCAGCCAATACCCGAGACAGCAGGGCACTGAAGCTTTCTTT. Translating it yields CASSQYPRQQGTEAFF.

The genes are TRBV6-5 and TRBJ1-6; D gene ambiguous. Trimming left V 6 bases short and J 10 bases short, with 16 bases between. Germline V CDR1 and CDR2: MNHEY, SVGAGI. This CDR3 region has 14 residues. The CDR3 protein is CASRPPRPWSPLHF. The CDR3 DNA reads TGTGCCAGCAGGCCCCCGCGGCCCTGGTCACCCCTCCACTTT.

CDR3 in amino acids: CASSQESQPSYGYTF. The CDR3 DNA reads as TGCGCCAGCAGCCAAGAGTCACAACCAAGTTATGGCTACACCTTC. The V call is TRBV4-3, the J call TRBJ1-2; no clear D. From germline, CDR1 is LGHNA and CDR2 YSLEER. The CDR3 totals 15 residues. V was clipped by 0 bases and J by 5 bases, with 13 bases between them.

This clone was seen a handful of times. The chain combines TRBV15 with TRBJ1-6, with D perhaps matching TRBD1 (6 bases). Between the trimmed V and J ends, which lost 1 base and 9 bases, there was a span of 16 bases. Germline CDR1 and CDR2: LNHNV and YYDKDF (reference sequence). This CDR3 has 16 amino acids. The CDR3 DNA reads as TGTGCCACCAGCAGAGTTCGGGGGGCGGTTAGTTCACCCCTCCACTTT. This codes for CATSRVRGAVSSPLHF.

V gene TRBV4-1 combines with J gene TRBJ1-4; 8 positions agree with TRBD1. With 0 bases clipped from V and 11 bases from J, the junction kept 17 bases outside the gene matches. This CDR3 region has 18 residues. The V gene's germline CDR1 is MGHRA and CDR2 YSYEKL. The CDR3 DNA sequence: TGCGCCAGCAGCCAAGAAGCCCCGCCCGCAGGGGGCAAGGAGAAACTGTTTTTT. Its translation: CASSQEAPPAGGKEKLFF.

This clone appeared a few times. The chain combines TRBV7-2 with TRBJ1-4; D might be TRBD1 (5 bases). Per the germline V gene, CDR1 is SGHTA and CDR2 is FQGNSA. The CDR3 has 16 amino acids. The V and J ends lost 8 bases and 8 bases respectively, with 24 bases between them. For the CDR3, the DNA is TGTGCCAGCTATCCCCTGGGCGGGACCAGTGGGGAAAAACTGTTTTTT. Translation: CASYPLGGTSGEKLFF. Full variable domain (rest looked up from reference TRBV7-2 and TRBJ1-4): GAGVSQSPSNKVTEKGKDVELRCDPISGHTALYWYRQSLGQGLEFLIYFQGNSAPDKSGLPSDRFSAERTGGSVSTLTIQRTQQEDSAVYLCASYPLGGTSGEKLFFGSGTQLSVL.

The chain joins TRBV5-5 to TRBJ2-7; D gene unclear. Looked up from germline, CDR1 is SGHKS and CDR2 is YYEKEE (reference sequence). The CDR3 runs 15 residues. The V end lost 4 bases, the J end lost 2 bases, and 16 bases lay between the germline ends. The CDR3 sequence is CASSHGNRIPYEQYV. The CDR3 DNA reads TGTGCCAGCAGCCACGGCAACAGAATCCCCTACGAGCAGTACGTC.